This TCR beta chain appears in the sequencing data of a study of PD-1 blockade in classical Hodgkin lymphoma. Profiled with immunoSEQ multiplex PCR; TCRdb holds only in-frame clones, not every one. The table lists 50,000 to 65,000 clones, around 90% of them singletons. Germline values: CDR1 MGHRA, CDR2 YSYEKL. The CDR3 loop spans 13 amino acids. Trimming cost V 3 bases and J 10 bases; bases outside gene matches: 6. Study-wide results and caveats: The baseline diversity of complete responders showed similarity to that of newly diagnosed patients.

As concerns this clone: Antigen: not known.

Time point of the sample: cycle 4 day 1 (C4D1), after 5 to 7 weeks of nivolumab. Brentuximab vedotin exposure varied, and every patient relapsed after autologous stem cell transplantation. The sample here was peripheral blood mononuclear cells (PBMCs), taken before the fourth cycle of nivolumab. The rearrangement uses TRBV4-1 and TRBJ2-1, with 7 nucleotides matching TRBD1. The TCR was taken from a human donor with classical Hodgkin lymphoma. CDR3 amino acids: CASSQGQWVEQFF. In DNA, the CDR3 is TGCGCCAGCAGCCAGGGACAGTGGGTAGAGCAGTTCTTC.